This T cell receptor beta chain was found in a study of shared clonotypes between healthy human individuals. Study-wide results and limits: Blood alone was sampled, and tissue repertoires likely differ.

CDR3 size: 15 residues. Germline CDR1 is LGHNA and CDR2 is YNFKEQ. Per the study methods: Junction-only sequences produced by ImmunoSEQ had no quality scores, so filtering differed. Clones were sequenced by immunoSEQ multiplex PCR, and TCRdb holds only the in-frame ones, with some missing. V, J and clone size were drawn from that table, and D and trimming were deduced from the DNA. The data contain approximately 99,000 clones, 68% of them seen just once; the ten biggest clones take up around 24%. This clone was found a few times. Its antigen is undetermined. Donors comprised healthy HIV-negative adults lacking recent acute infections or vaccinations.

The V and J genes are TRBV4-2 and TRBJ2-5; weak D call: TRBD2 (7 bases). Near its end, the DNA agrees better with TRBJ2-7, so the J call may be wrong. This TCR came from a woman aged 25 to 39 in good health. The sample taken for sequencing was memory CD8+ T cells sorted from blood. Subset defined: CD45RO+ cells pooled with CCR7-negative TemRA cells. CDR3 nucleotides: TGTGCCAGCAGCCAAGAAAGCGGGACATCCCACGAGCAGTACTTC. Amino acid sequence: CASSQESGTSHEQYF.